This TCR beta chain was retrieved from a study of blood T cell repertoires in COVID-19 (dated by TCRdb to between 2020 and 2021). Context from the whole study: Samples from collaborators originated in the United States, Italy and Spain and spanned both the acute and convalescent phases of COVID-19. The material from the prospective study consisted of cDNA or gDNA derived from T cells, B-cell-depleted T cells, or PBMCs. Subjects who had been exposed to COVID-19, were actively infected with it, or had recovered from it provided the deeply sampled blood TCRbeta repertoires that made up the dataset. The repertoires were made available in a free public database intended to serve as a resource for research on the immune response to SARS-CoV-2. Samples came from the ongoing ImmuneRACE study (first 160 participants) plus 1,254 subjects from 6 global collaborators. The sample metadata nearly always contained a de-identified subject ID, COVID-19 status, age in years and sex. Where available, HLA class I and class II types were taken from metadata supplied by the sample provider and were not determined by assay-based typing.

Comments on this clone: Its cognate antigen has yet to be identified. The record has no base qualities; no much larger clone is one base away.

TCRbeta CDR3 regions were amplified from genomic DNA by means of the immunoSEQ Assay, a bias-controlled multiplex PCR. The study's own analysis went as follows. Within the assay, amplification of reference gene primers was used to estimate how many nucleated cells each sample contained. Sequence reads were collapsed and filtered to measure the absolute abundance of every unique TCRbeta CDR3 rearrangement. For each sample, productive Simpson clonality was calculated as the square root of Simpson's diversity index over productive rearrangements. The table was pulled from immuneACCESS by TCRdb, which kept in-frame rearrangements only. Such tables lose some clones; where checked, under half of the loss comes from unresolved V genes, and the rest has no known cause. For V, J and clone size, that table is used; D and trimming come from the DNA. This sample gives a few hundred thousand clones in total; around 80% of them show up just once. The top ten constitute about 5% of the sample.

The germline V gene specifies MGHDK as CDR1 and SYGVNS as CDR2. The CDR3 contains 15 residues, cysteine and phenylalanine counted. Left in the record is the CDR3 DNA by itself, 45 bases read in frame from the first base. V is pared back by 3 bases and J by 6 bases, with 15 bases lying between the germline termini. Broad study findings and their caveats: The quantity of clinical and demographic metadata differed by source and by participant and was supplied without curation.

Participants in the prospective study were aged about 18 to 89 years, lived in over 20 United States geographic areas, and enrolled through a virtual design. Cohort assignment in the prospective study relied on participant-reported clinical history from a screening survey and a study questionnaire. A participant counted as exposed if, within 2 weeks of entering the study, that participant had been in contact with someone who had a PCR-confirmed or clinician-diagnosed COVID-19 case. Mobile phlebotomists in the prospective study collected whole blood, serum and a nasopharyngeal or oropharyngeal swab from every participant. Over a roughly 2-month period, participants in the prospective study had the option of providing additional blood draws and questionnaires. Before DNA extraction, prospective study blood samples were shipped either frozen or at room temperature.

The sample taken for sequencing was PBMCs or T cells enriched from blood (not recorded which). The receptor was isolated from a man aged 35-49 years who had been exposed to COVID-19. The rearrangement joined TRBV25-1 to TRBJ2-1; TRBD2 could be the D gene, as 6 bases match. Read as DNA, the sequence is TGTGCCAGCAGTGACTCCGGGACTCAGTTCAATGAGCAGTTCTTC. Its protein reads: CASSDSGTQFNEQFF.